Presented here are 31 T cell receptor beta chains from one specimen sequenced in a study of blood T cell repertoires in COVID-19. Sequencing was performed with immunoSEQ multiplex PCR; in TCRdb, only in-frame clones are kept and a portion is missing. The sample has about 120,000 clones, approximately 81% seen once; the top ten hold approximately 4.2%. The source material was peripheral blood. These receptors were taken from a woman of 80 years or more with acute or convalescent COVID-19.

This sequence joins TRBV20-1 and TRBJ2-2; perhaps TRBD1 as D (5 bases). V shed 3 bases and J shed 6 bases, with 8 bases lying between them. Germline values: CDR1 DFQATT, CDR2 SNEGSKA (reference sequence). The CDR3 has 12 residues. The CDR3 protein is CSASRGPGELFF. Here the CDR3 DNA reads TGCAGTGCTAGTAGGGGTCCCGGGGAGCTGTTTTTT.

The chain has TRBV6-6 and TRBJ1-1; weak D call: TRBD1 (6 bases). The CDR3 covers 14 residues. Germline CDR1 MNHNY, CDR2 SVGAGI (reference sequence). V was shortened by 2 bases and J by 2 bases, with 9 bases between the two germline ends. For the CDR3, the DNA is TGTGCCAGCAGTTACCGGGACACAAACACTGAAGCTTTCTTT. Translating gives CASSYRDTNTEAFF.

In regard to this clone: One end of the junction does not line up with germline, which may come from a read error. This chain uses TRBV3-1 (or the pseudogene TRBV3-2) with TRBJ1-4, with 9 bases lining up with TRBD1. Germline values: CDR1 LGHDT, CDR2 YNNKEL (reference sequence). This CDR3 spans 15 amino acids. DNA of the CDR3: TGTGCCCGCAGCCCTTTACAGGGGGCTGGTGAAAAACTGTTTTTT. Amino acid sequence: CARSPLQGAGEKLFF.

The V and J genes are TRBV6-5 and TRBJ1-1; unclear D gene. The germline V and J ends were trimmed by 3 bases and 1 base, with 6 bases remaining between them. The CDR3 is 13 amino acids. Germline loops: CDR1 MNHEY, CDR2 SVGAGI. CDR3 sequence: CASSYLGNTEAFF. In DNA, the CDR3 is TGTGCCAGCAGTTATCTAGGGAACACTGAAGCTTTCTTT.

The CDR3, as DNA: TGTGCCTGGAGCCTGGGGGGTTCTGGAAACACCATATATTTT. Translation: CAWSLGGSGNTIYF. The genes are TRBV30 and TRBJ1-3, with TRBD1 as a possible D gene (5 bases). CDR3 length equals 14 residues. With 3 bases removed from V and 1 base from J, the gap between germline ends came to 10 bases. CDR1 is GTSNPN and CDR2 is SVGIG in the germline V gene (reference sequence).

V gene TRBV11-2 combines with J gene TRBJ1-2; TRBD1 is a possible D gene (6 bases). With 4 bases removed from V and 8 bases from J, the gap between germline ends came to 11 bases. Germline V gene lookup returns CDR1 SGHAT and CDR2 FQNNGV. The CDR3 covers 12 residues. The CDR3 DNA is TGTGCCAGCAGCTCAGGGGTTTGGGGCTACACCTTC. Translated, it gives CASSSGVWGYTF. Using reference TRBV11-2 and TRBJ1-2 for the parts outside the CDR3, the full variable domain is EAGVAQSPRYKIIEKRQSVAFWCNPISGHATLYWYQQILGQGPKLLIQFQNNGVVDDSQLPKDRFSAERLKGVDSTLKIQPAKLEDSAVYLCASSSGVWGYTFGSGTRLTVV.

The rearrangement links TRBV10-2 to TRBJ1-2; TRBD1 agrees at 7 bases. Germline loops: CDR1 WSHSY, CDR2 SAAADI. This CDR3 contains 13 residues. V gave up 7 bases and J gave up 3 bases; unmatched junction bases: 5. CDR3 sequence: CASTGQADYGYTF. CDR3 bases: TGCGCCAGCACCGGACAGGCAGACTATGGCTACACCTTC.

The chain carries TRBV24-1 and TRBJ1-4, with 9 nucleotides matching TRBD1. The J segment lost 5 bases and the V segment lost 3 bases, leaving 3 bases of the junction unmatched. CDR1 and CDR2 from the germline V gene are KGHDR and SFDVKD. The CDR3 spans 15 residues. For the CDR3, the DNA is TGTGCCACCAGTGATACAGGGGGCTCAAATGAAAAACTGTTTTTT. It translates to CATSDTGGSNEKLFF.

The chain recombines TRBV5-1 with TRBJ1-1, with D tentatively TRBD1 (6 bases). Germline CDR1 and CDR2: SGHRS and YFSETQ. V lost 4 bases and J lost 0, with 10 bases in between. The CDR3 totals 14 residues. The CDR3 loop reads CASSQGPVNTEAFF. CDR3 bases: TGCGCCAGCAGCCAGGGGCCGGTGAACACTGAAGCTTTCTTT. The entire variable domain, with the rest obtained from reference TRBV5-1 and TRBJ1-1, is as follows: KAGVTQTPRYLIKTRGQQVTLSCSPISGHRSVSWYQQTPGQGLQFLFEYFSETQRNKGNFPGRFSGRQFSNSRSEMNVSTLELGDSALYLCASSQGPVNTEAFFGQGTRLTVV.

The chain links TRBV6-2 or TRBV6-3 to TRBJ2-5; possible D gene TRBD2, 5 bases. V was clipped by 6 bases and J by 7 bases, with 15 bases between them. Germline loops: CDR1 MNHEY, CDR2 SVGEGT. The CDR3 runs 13 residues. The CDR3 protein is CASSRTPRGTQYF. The CDR3 region has the DNA TGTGCCAGCAGCCGGACTCCTCGCGGGACCCAGTACTTC.

This clone was picked up one time. One end of the junction fails to match germline, which may point to a read error. V and J are TRBV6-5 and TRBJ2-5; a weak D match, TRBD2 (6 bases). The V gene's germline CDR1 is MNHEY and CDR2 SVGAGI. The CDR3 is 13 amino acids. CDR3 protein: CAGSPLGGVTQYF. The CDR3, as DNA: TGTGCCGGCAGCCCCCTCGGGGGAGTGACCCAGTACTTC.

V is TRBV7-2 and J is TRBJ2-2, with D unclear. The CDR3 loop spans 15 amino acids. Germline V gene lookup returns CDR1 SGHTA and CDR2 FQGNSA. V was shortened by 2 bases and J by 0 bases, with 7 bases between the two germline ends. The CDR3 region has the DNA TGTGCCAGCAGCTTACTCGGTGCGAACACCGGGGAGCTGTTTTTT. Its translation is CASSLLGANTGELFF.

CDR3 sequence: CASSWDSLEAFF. The CDR3 bases are TGTGCCAGCAGCTGGGACAGCCTTGAAGCTTTCTTT. The V call is TRBV5-4, the J call TRBJ1-1; 7 bases are shared with TRBD1. Trimming cost V 3 bases and J 7 bases; bases outside gene matches: 3. The CDR3 extends over 12 amino acids. Germline V gives CDR1 SGHNT, CDR2 YYREEE (reference sequence).

The chain links TRBV28 to TRBJ2-3, with 7 bases identical to TRBD2. Trimming took 5 bases from V and 0 from J; bases not matched to a gene: 8. Per the germline V gene, CDR1 is MDHEN and CDR2 is SYDVKM. This CDR3 has 16 residues. This chain's CDR3 is CASSLSWGGSTDTQYF. As DNA, the CDR3 is TGTGCCAGCAGTCTTTCGTGGGGGGGTAGCACAGATACGCAGTATTTT.

This clone was recorded a few times. This chain joins TRBV5-6 and TRBJ1-1, with D possibly being TRBD1 (6 bases). Between the trimmed V and J ends, which lost 4 bases and 5 bases, there was a span of 12 bases. CDR1 and CDR2 from the germline V gene are SGHDT and YYEEEE. This CDR3 has 13 amino acids. The DNA for the CDR3 is TGTGCCAGCAGCGTTTTACAGGGAACTGAAGCTTTCTTT. This translates into CASSVLQGTEAFF.

The V and J genes are TRBV15 and TRBJ2-3, with 9 nucleotides matching TRBD1. The CDR3 covers 16 residues. The V segment lost 3 bases and the J segment 5 bases; nucleotides outside the gene matches: 9. Germline V CDR1 and CDR2: LNHNV, YYDKDF (reference sequence). CDR3 protein: CATSRPGTGSRDTQYF. In DNA form, the CDR3 reads TGTGCCACCAGCAGGCCAGGGACAGGGTCTAGAGATACGCAGTATTTT.

The chain combines TRBV20-1 with TRBJ2-7; no clear D. The V end lost 3 bases, the J end lost 7 bases, and 10 bases lay between the germline ends. Per the germline V gene, CDR1 is DFQATT and CDR2 is SNEGSKA (reference sequence). The CDR3 has 11 amino acids. CDR3 in amino acids: CSASPRQEQYF. CDR3 coding DNA: TGCAGTGCTAGTCCCAGGCAAGAGCAGTACTTC.

V gene TRBV28 combines with J gene TRBJ1-1; 7 bases fit TRBD1. This CDR3 contains 12 residues. With V trimmed by 10 bases and J by 6 bases, 8 bases remained unmatched. The germline V gene encodes CDR1 MDHEN and CDR2 SYDVKM. CDR3 amino acids: CATYRGKSEAFF. For the CDR3, the DNA is TGTGCCACCTACAGGGGTAAGTCTGAAGCTTTCTTT. The full variable domain, rest sourced from reference TRBV28 and TRBJ1-1, is DVKVTQSSRYLVKRTGEKVFLECVQDMDHENMFWYRQDPGLGLRLIYFSYDVKMKEKGDIPEGYSVSREKKERFSLILESASTNQTSMYLCATYRGKSEAFFGQGTRLTVV.

The rearrangement links TRBV3-1 (or the pseudogene TRBV3-2) to TRBJ1-2; the match to TRBD1 covers 9 bases. Germline assignment: CDR1 LGHDT and CDR2 YNNKEL (reference sequence). The CDR3 runs to 14 residues. Germline trimming cut 2 bases from V and 5 bases from J; bases unmatched to any gene: 3. The CDR3 DNA reads as TGTGCCAGCAGCCAACCCGGGACAGGGTATGGCTACACCTTC. The encoded protein is CASSQPGTGYGYTF.

V and J are TRBV25-1 and TRBJ2-7, with 11 bases lining up with TRBD1. CDR1 is MGHDK and CDR2 is SYGVNS in the germline V gene. The trim removed 3 bases at V and 3 bases at J, leaving 7 bases unmatched. The CDR3 extends over 16 amino acids. CDR3 sequence (DNA): TGTGCCAGCAGTGATCCCCCCGGGACAGGGGGCTACGAGCAGTACTTC. Encoded protein: CASSDPPGTGGYEQYF.

The V gene is TRBV28, the J gene TRBJ2-2; 14 bases are shared with TRBD2. The J segment lost 8 bases and the V segment lost 6 bases, leaving 8 bases of the junction unmatched. The CDR3 is 16 amino acids. Germline CDR1 and CDR2: MDHEN and SYDVKM. CDR3 nucleotides: TGTGCCAGCAGACGGGGACTAGCGGGAGTGGCTGGGGAGCTGTTTTTT. Amino acids: CASRRGLAGVAGELFF.

CDR3 DNA: TGTGCCAGTAGTATAATGGACGGGGGGGCCTATTCACCCCTCCACTTT. Its translation is CASSIMDGGAYSPLHF. V gene TRBV19 combines with J gene TRBJ1-6; TRBD1 is a possible D gene (6 bases). Per germline, CDR1 LNHDA and CDR2 SQIVND (reference sequence). V was clipped by 2 bases and J by 8 bases, with 16 bases between them. CDR3 length: 16 residues.

This clone occurred a few times. V and J are TRBV28 and TRBJ1-3, with 7 nucleotides matching TRBD1. This CDR3 spans 16 amino acids. The germline gives CDR1 MDHEN, CDR2 SYDVKM. Germline trimming cut 0 bases from V and 4 bases from J; bases unmatched to any gene: 6. DNA of the CDR3: TGTGCCAGCAGTTTATGGGTCCAAGGGGGCGGAAACACCATATATTTT. It is translated as CASSLWVQGGGNTIYF.

The chain carries TRBV19 and TRBJ1-4, with D possibly being TRBD1 (6 bases). Germline CDR1 is LNHDA and CDR2 is SQIVND (reference sequence). This CDR3 contains 18 residues. V dropped 3 bases and J dropped 6 bases, with 23 bases sitting between them. The CDR3 bases are TGTGCCAGTAGTATTGCCCCCCGAACGAACAGGGCGTATGAAAAACTGTTTTTT. Residues: CASSIAPRTNRAYEKLFF.

The chain combines TRBV5-1 with TRBJ2-1, with D uncertain. This CDR3 is 12 amino acids long. V shed 4 bases and J shed 8 bases, with 10 bases lying between them. Germline-derived CDR1 and CDR2 are SGHRS and YFSETQ. As DNA, the CDR3 is TGCGCCAGCAGCCCGGAGAGGTATGAGCAGTTCTTC. Translated, it gives CASSPERYEQFF. The whole variable domain, filled in from reference TRBV5-1 and TRBJ2-1, reads KAGVTQTPRYLIKTRGQQVTLSCSPISGHRSVSWYQQTPGQGLQFLFEYFSETQRNKGNFPGRFSGRQFSNSRSEMNVSTLELGDSALYLCASSPERYEQFFGPGTRLTVL.

This clone was detected a few times. This chain links TRBV7-6 with TRBJ2-7; 10 nucleotides agree with TRBD1. Germline values: CDR1 SGHVS, CDR2 FNYEAQ. The CDR3 sequence is 15 residues long. Unmatched junction bases numbered 10, after V lost 6 bases and J lost 5 bases. The chain's CDR3 is CASRLTGTGDHEQYF. The CDR3 DNA is TGTGCCAGCAGACTAACCGGGACAGGGGACCACGAGCAGTACTTC.

The V gene is TRBV7-8, the J gene TRBJ1-5; 8 nucleotides match TRBD1. The V gene's germline CDR1 is SGHVS and CDR2 FQNEAQ. The CDR3 is 16 residues long. The V and J ends lost 5 bases and 1 base, in that order; junction bases with no gene match: 7. Here the CDR3 DNA reads TGTGCCAGCAGCCTACACAGGGGGGAAAGCAATCAGCCCCAGCATTTT. Translated: CASSLHRGESNQPQHF.

This clone came up a few times. The chain has TRBV30 and TRBJ2-7; TRBD1 agrees at 8 bases. V lost 1 base to trimming and J lost 3 bases; unmatched junction nucleotides: 2. Per germline, CDR1 GTSNPN and CDR2 SVGIG (reference sequence). CDR3 length equals 13 residues. CDR3 coding DNA: TGTGCCTGGAGTGGGGGACAGGACTACGAGCAGTACTTC. The encoded protein is CAWSGGQDYEQYF.

The J gene is TRBJ2-3, the V gene TRBV5-1; TRBD2 might be the D (7 bases). The V end was cut by 0 bases, the J end by 0 bases, with 14 bases between. Per germline, CDR1 SGHRS and CDR2 YFSETQ. This CDR3 contains 17 residues. CDR3 loop: CASSLAYAGASTDTQYF. The CDR3 nucleotides read TGCGCCAGCAGCTTGGCCTACGCGGGGGCTAGCACAGATACGCAGTATTTT.

The gene calls are TRBV28 and TRBJ2-1; 9 nucleotides line up with TRBD1. Trimming cost V 5 bases and J 5 bases; bases outside gene matches: 7. This CDR3 is 15 amino acids long. Per germline, CDR1 MDHEN and CDR2 SYDVKM. The CDR3 DNA sequence: TGTGCCAGCAGTCCGCCGGGACAGGGTGACAATGAGCAGTTCTTC. Its protein is CASSPPGQGDNEQFF.

J is TRBJ2-3 and V is TRBV7-9; 8 bases are shared with TRBD2. The V gene's germline CDR1 is SEHNR and CDR2 FQNEAQ (reference sequence). The trim removed 4 bases at V and 5 bases at J, leaving 11 bases unmatched. The CDR3 is made up of 16 amino acids. The CDR3 DNA sequence: TGTGCCAGCAGCTCCTCAGCGGGAGTAGGAGGAGATACGCAGTATTTT. Its protein product is CASSSSAGVGGDTQYF. The complete variable domain, with remaining parts taken from reference TRBV7-9 and TRBJ2-3, reads DTGVSQNPRHKITKRGQNVTFRCDPISEHNRLYWYRQTLGQGPEFLTYFQNEAQLEKSRLLSDRFSAERPKGSFSTLEIQRTEQGDSAMYLCASSSSAGVGGDTQYFGPGTRLTVL.